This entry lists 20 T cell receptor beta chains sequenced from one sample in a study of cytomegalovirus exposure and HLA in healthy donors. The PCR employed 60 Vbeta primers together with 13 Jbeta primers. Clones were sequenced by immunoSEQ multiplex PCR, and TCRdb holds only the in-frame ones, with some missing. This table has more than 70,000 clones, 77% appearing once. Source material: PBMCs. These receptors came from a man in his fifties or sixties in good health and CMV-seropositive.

CDR3 nucleotides: TGTGCCAGTAGTATAGATCAGCAGTGGGCCCAGAACACTGAAGCTTTCTTT. Protein: CASSIDQQWAQNTEAFF. The chain combines TRBV19 with TRBJ1-1, with unresolved D. The V end was cut by 0 bases, the J end by 1 base, with 15 bases between. Germline CDR1 is LNHDA and CDR2 is SQIVND (reference sequence). The CDR3 contains 17 residues.

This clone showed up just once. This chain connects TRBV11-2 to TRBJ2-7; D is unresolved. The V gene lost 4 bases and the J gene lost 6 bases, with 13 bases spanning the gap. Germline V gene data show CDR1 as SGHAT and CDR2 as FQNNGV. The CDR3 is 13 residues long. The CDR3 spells CASSYGSPSEQYF. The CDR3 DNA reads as TGTGCCAGCAGCTACGGGTCCCCTTCCGAGCAGTACTTC.

The CDR3 DNA reads TGTGCCACCTCAACAGGGGGCTTCGAAAAACTGTTTTTT. It yields the protein CATSTGGFEKLFF. The genes are TRBV15 and TRBJ1-4, with 9 bases aligning to TRBD1. This CDR3 has 13 residues. Germline lookup yields CDR1 LNHNV and CDR2 YYDKDF (reference sequence). After removal of 8 bases from V and 8 bases from J, the junction contained 6 bases not matched to a gene. The variable domain in full, with the rest retrieved from reference TRBV15 and TRBJ1-4, is DAMVIQNPRYQVTQFGKPVTLSCSQTLNHNVMYWYQQKSSQAPKLLFHYYDKDFNNEADTPDNFQSRRPNTSFCFLDIRSPGLGDTAMYLCATSTGGFEKLFFGSGTQLSVL.

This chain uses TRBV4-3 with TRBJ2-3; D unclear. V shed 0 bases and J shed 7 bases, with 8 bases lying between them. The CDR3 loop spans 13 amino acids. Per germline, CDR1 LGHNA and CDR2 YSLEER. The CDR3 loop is CASSQDHSNTQYF. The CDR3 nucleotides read TGCGCCAGCAGCCAAGACCATTCAAATACGCAGTATTTT.

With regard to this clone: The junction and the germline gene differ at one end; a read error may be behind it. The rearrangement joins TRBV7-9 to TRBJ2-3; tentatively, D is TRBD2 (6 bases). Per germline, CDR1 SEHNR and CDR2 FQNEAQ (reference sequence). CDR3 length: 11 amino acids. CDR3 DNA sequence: TGTTCCAGCAGCCGGGGGGATACGCAGTATTTT. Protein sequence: CSSSRGDTQYF. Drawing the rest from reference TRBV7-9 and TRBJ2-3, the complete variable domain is DTGVSQNPRHKITKRGQNVTFRCDPISEHNRLYWYRQTLGQGPEFLTYFQNEAQLEKSRLLSDRFSAERPKGSFSTLEIQRTEQGDSAMYLCSSSRGDTQYFGPGTRLTVL.

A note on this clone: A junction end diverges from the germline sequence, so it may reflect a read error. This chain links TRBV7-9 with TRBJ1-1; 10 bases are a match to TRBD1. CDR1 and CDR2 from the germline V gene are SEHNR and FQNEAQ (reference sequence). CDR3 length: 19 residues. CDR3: CSSSLAGAGTGASGTEAFF. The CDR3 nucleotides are TGTTCCAGCAGCTTAGCTGGGGCCGGGACAGGGGCGTCAGGCACTGAAGCTTTCTTT.

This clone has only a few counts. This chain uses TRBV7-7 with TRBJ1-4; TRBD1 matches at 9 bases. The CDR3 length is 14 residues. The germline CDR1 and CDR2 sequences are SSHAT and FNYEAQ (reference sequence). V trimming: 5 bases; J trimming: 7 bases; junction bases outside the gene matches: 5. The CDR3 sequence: CASSPGTGSEKLFF. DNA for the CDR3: TGTGCCAGCAGCCCCGGGACAGGGAGTGAAAAACTGTTTTTT.

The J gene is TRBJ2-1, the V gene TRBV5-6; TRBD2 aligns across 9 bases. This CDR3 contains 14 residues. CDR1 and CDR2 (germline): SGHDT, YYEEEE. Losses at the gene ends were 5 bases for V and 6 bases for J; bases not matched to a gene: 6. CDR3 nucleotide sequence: TGTGCCAGCAGTTCCGGGACTAGCTCCAATGAGCAGTTCTTC. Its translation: CASSSGTSSNEQFF.

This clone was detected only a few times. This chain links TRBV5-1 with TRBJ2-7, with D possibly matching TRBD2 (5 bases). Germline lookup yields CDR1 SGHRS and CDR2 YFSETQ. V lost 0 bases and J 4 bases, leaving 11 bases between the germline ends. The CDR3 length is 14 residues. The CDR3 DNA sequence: TGCGCCAGCAGCTTGGCGGGGTCCCGATACGAGCAGTACTTC. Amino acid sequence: CASSLAGSRYEQYF.

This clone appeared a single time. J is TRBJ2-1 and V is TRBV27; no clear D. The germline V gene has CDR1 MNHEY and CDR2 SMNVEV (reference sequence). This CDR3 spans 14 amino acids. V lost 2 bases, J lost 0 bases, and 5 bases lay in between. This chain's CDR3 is CASSLTGSYNEQFF. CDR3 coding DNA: TGTGCCAGCAGTTTAACCGGCTCCTACAATGAGCAGTTCTTC.

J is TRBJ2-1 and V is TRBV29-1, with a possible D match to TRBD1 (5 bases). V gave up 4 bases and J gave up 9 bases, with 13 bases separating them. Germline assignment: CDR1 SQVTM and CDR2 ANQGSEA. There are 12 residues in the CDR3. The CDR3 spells CSVGSNRGEQFF. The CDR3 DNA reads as TGCAGCGTTGGGTCGAATAGGGGTGAGCAGTTCTTC.

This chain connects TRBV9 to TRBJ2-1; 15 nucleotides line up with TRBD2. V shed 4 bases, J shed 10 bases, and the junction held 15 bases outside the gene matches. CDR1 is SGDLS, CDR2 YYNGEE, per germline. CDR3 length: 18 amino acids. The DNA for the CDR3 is TGTGCCAGCAGCCCCCTGGGGGGGAGGACTAGCGGGAGGGAGGAGCAGTTCTTC. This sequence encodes CASSPLGGRTSGREEQFF.

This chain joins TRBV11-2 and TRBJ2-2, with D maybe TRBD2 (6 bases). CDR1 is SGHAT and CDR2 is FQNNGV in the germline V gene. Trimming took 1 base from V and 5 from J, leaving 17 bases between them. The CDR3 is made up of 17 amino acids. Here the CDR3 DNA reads TGTGCCAGCAGCTTAGTCCGCGGGGCTGATGAAACCGGGGAGCTGTTTTTT. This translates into CASSLVRGADETGELFF.

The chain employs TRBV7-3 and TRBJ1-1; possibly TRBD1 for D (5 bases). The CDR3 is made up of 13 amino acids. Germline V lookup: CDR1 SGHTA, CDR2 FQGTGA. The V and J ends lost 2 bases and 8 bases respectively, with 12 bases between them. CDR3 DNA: TGTGCCAGCAGCTTAGGTTTTGACAGCGAAGCTTTCTTT. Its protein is CASSLGFDSEAFF.

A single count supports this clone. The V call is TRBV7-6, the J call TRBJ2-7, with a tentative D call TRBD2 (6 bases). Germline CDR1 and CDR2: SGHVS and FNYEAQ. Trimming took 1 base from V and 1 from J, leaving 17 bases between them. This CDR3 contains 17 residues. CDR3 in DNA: TGTGCCAGCAGCTTAGGGGGGGAGCGATATGGATCCTACGAGCAGTACTTC. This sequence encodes CASSLGGERYGSYEQYF.

The CDR3 loop reads CASSHGRGIGEQYF. CDR3 coding DNA: TGTGCCAGCAGCCATGGCAGAGGGATTGGGGAGCAGTACTTC. The chain employs TRBV7-9 and TRBJ2-7; the D gene is possibly TRBD2 (5 bases). Trimming removed 5 bases from V and 7 bases from J, with 18 bases in between. The CDR3 extends over 14 amino acids. CDR1 and CDR2 from the germline V gene are SEHNR and FQNEAQ (reference sequence).

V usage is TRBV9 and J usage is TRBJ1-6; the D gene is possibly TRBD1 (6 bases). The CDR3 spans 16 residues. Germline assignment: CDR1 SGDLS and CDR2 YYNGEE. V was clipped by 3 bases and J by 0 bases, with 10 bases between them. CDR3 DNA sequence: TGTGCCAGCAGCGCGAAAGGGGGCTCCTATAATTCACCCCTCCACTTT. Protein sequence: CASSAKGGSYNSPLHF.

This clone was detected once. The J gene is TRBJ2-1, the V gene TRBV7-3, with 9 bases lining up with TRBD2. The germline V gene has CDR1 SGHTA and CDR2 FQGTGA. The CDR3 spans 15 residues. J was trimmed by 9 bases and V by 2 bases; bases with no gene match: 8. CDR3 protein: CASSLAGGPLSEQFF. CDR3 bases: TGTGCCAGCAGCTTAGCGGGAGGGCCCTTGAGTGAGCAGTTCTTC.

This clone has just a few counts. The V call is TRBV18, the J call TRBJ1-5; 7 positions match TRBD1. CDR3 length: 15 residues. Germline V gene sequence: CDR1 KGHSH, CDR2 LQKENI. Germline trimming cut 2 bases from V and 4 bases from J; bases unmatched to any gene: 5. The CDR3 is CASSPSPGQNQPQHF. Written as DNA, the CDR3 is TGTGCCAGCTCACCATCTCCGGGACAGAATCAGCCCCAGCATTTT.

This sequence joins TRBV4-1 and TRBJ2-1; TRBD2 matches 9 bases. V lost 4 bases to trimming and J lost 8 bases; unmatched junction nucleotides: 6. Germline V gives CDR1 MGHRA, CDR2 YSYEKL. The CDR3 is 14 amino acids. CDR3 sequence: CASSLSGRLDEQFF. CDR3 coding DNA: TGCGCCAGCAGCCTGAGCGGGAGGCTGGATGAGCAGTTCTTC.